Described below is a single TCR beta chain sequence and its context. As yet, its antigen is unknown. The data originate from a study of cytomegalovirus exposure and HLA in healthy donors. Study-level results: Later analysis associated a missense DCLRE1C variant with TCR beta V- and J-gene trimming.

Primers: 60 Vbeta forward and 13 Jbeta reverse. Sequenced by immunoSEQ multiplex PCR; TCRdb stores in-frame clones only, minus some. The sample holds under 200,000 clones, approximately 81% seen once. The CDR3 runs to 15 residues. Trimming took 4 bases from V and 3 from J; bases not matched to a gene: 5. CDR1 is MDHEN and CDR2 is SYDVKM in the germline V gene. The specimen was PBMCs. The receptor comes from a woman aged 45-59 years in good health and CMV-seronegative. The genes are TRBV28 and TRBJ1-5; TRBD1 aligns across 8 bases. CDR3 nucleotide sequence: TGTGCCAGCAGTTCGGACAGGGTTTACAATCAGCCCCAGCATTTT. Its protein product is CASSSDRVYNQPQHF. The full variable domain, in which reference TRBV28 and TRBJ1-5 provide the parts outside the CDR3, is DVKVTQSSRYLVKRTGEKVFLECVQDMDHENMFWYRQDPGLGLRLIYFSYDVKMKEKGDIPEGYSVSREKKERFSLILESASTNQTSMYLCASSSDRVYNQPQHFGDGTRLSIL.